Below, 20 T cell receptor beta chains from the same sample are listed, as sequenced in a study of regulatory T cells in long-lasting Graves disease. Time point meaning: newly diagnosed GD, antithyroid drugs for less than 3 months. Generation of the TCR library employed RNA extracted from PBMCs. For TCR beta, libraries came from iRepertoire HTBI primers and Arm-PCR of CDR3 regions. TCRdb used MiXCR to reprocess the multiplex PCR reads, holding one entry per CDR3 protein. The sample lists some 400,000 distinct CDR3 sequences; more than 12% were seen once. These data are also associated with another study on T cells in Graves' hyperthyroidism and ophthalmopathy.

The sample consisted of peripheral blood mononuclear cells (PBMCs), taken at new diagnosis, from a patient treated with antithyroid drugs. These receptors were taken from a woman younger than 45 with Graves disease.

This clonotype was counted ten times or more. The rearrangement uses TRBV7-3 and TRBJ1-6, with D possibly being TRBD1 (5 bases). Germline-derived CDR1 and CDR2 are SGHTA and FQGTGA. The V end lost 5 bases, the J end lost 9 bases, and 8 bases lay between the germline ends. The CDR3 length is 12 residues. This CDR3 reads CASSDRGSPLHF. The CDR3 DNA reads TGTGCCAGCAGCGATAGGGGTTCACCCCTCCACTTT.

This clonotype turned up a few times. The chain employs TRBV28 and TRBJ2-7, with 9 bases aligning to TRBD1. CDR3 length: 16 residues. Per germline, CDR1 MDHEN and CDR2 SYDVKM. After removal of 1 base from V and 5 bases from J, the junction contained 9 bases not matched to a gene. The CDR3 loop reads CASSLFLGQGMNEQYF. In nucleotides, the CDR3 is TGTGCCAGCAGTTTATTTCTGGGACAGGGTATGAACGAGCAGTACTTC.

The rearrangement uses TRBV14 and TRBJ2-2; D call uncertain. This CDR3 is built from 14 residues. V lost 4 bases and J lost 3, with 9 bases in between. Germline V gene data show CDR1 as SGHDN and CDR2 as FVKESK. DNA for the CDR3: TGTGCCAGCAGCCCTCCCCGGTACACCGGGGAGCTGTTTTTT. This codes for CASSPPRYTGELFF.

Many counts were recorded for this clonotype. V gene TRBV2 combines with J gene TRBJ2-3; tentative D call: TRBD1 (5 bases). CDR3 length equals 15 residues. The germline V and J ends were trimmed by 2 bases and 0 bases, with 9 bases remaining between them. CDR1 and CDR2 from the germline V gene are SNHLY and FYNNEI. The CDR3 is CASSETGLSTDTQYF. The CDR3 DNA reads TGTGCCAGCAGTGAAACAGGCTTGAGCACAGATACGCAGTATTTT.

The chain uses TRBV19 and TRBJ2-3; D gene unclear. CDR1 LNHDA and CDR2 SQIVND come from the germline V gene (reference sequence). Trimming shortened V by 4 bases and J by 4 bases, and 9 bases separated the two germline ends. The CDR3 has 13 residues. The CDR3: CASSKLLPDTQYF. CDR3 DNA: TGTGCCAGTAGTAAACTCCTCCCAGATACGCAGTATTTT. The full variable domain, in which reference TRBV19 and TRBJ2-3 provide the parts outside the CDR3, is DGGITQSPKYLFRKEGQNVTLSCEQNLNHDAMYWYRQDPGQGLRLIYYSQIVNDFQKGDIAEGYSVSREKKESFPLTVTSAQKNPTAFYLCASSKLLPDTQYFGPGTRLTVL.

This clonotype was detected ten times or more. V and J are TRBV9 and TRBJ2-5; TRBD1 or TRBD2 may be the D gene (6 bases each). CDR3 length equals 13 residues. Germline CDR1 is SGDLS and CDR2 is YYNGEE. Trimming removed 0 bases from V and 4 bases from J, with 7 bases in between. The CDR3 sequence is CASSVEGGETQYF. The CDR3 DNA follows: TGTGCCAGCAGCGTAGAGGGGGGAGAGACCCAGTACTTC.

This clonotype was seen many times. The genes are TRBV9 and TRBJ1-3; D is ambiguous. CDR3 length: 14 residues. V shed 1 base and J shed 0 bases, with 5 bases lying between them. Germline values: CDR1 SGDLS, CDR2 YYNGEE. Written as DNA, the CDR3 is TGTGCCAGCAGCGTAACCGACTCTGGAAACACCATATATTTT. Translated, it gives CASSVTDSGNTIYF.

This clonotype was observed many times. V gene TRBV11-3 combines with J gene TRBJ2-1; 10 positions agree with TRBD2. The CDR3 length is 16 residues. Unmatched junction bases numbered 6, after V lost 6 bases and J lost 1 base. In germline, CDR1 is SGHNT, CDR2 YENEEA. The CDR3 here is CASSLRAGGSYNEQFF. CDR3 bases: TGTGCCAGCAGTCTCAGAGCGGGAGGGTCCTACAATGAGCAGTTCTTC.

This sequence joins TRBV19 and TRBJ2-7; 8 nucleotides match TRBD1. The CDR3 loop spans 15 amino acids. V lost 5 bases to trimming and J lost 2 bases; unmatched junction nucleotides: 8. Germline-derived CDR1 and CDR2 are LNHDA and SQIVND (reference sequence). CDR3 loop: CASSSDRAYPYEQYF. The CDR3 DNA is TGTGCCAGTAGTTCGGACAGGGCTTACCCCTACGAGCAGTACTTC. The whole variable domain, filled in from reference TRBV19 and TRBJ2-7, reads DGGITQSPKYLFRKEGQNVTLSCEQNLNHDAMYWYRQDPGQGLRLIYYSQIVNDFQKGDIAEGYSVSREKKESFPLTVTSAQKNPTAFYLCASSSDRAYPYEQYFGPGTRLTVT.

Many counts were recorded for this clonotype. The J gene is TRBJ2-7, the V gene TRBV20-1; TRBD2 agrees at 8 bases. V lost 5 bases and J lost 3; bases outside the gene matches: 9. The length of the CDR3 is 14 residues. Germline values: CDR1 DFQATT, CDR2 SNEGSKA (reference sequence). Here the CDR3 DNA reads TGCAGTGCTCCGAGCGGGAGTATAGGCTACGAGCAGTACTTC. Protein: CSAPSGSIGYEQYF.

This clonotype was detected ten times or more. V usage is TRBV20-1 and J usage is TRBJ2-1; maybe TRBD2 (6 bases). Germline lookup yields CDR1 DFQATT and CDR2 SNEGSKA (reference sequence). V shed 6 bases and J shed 8 bases, with 23 bases lying between them. This CDR3 has 15 amino acids. In nucleotides, the CDR3 is TGCAGTGCAGTTAGGTTAGCCGGTAGGAGGGATGAGCAGTTCTTC. Translation gives CSAVRLAGRRDEQFF.

This chain links TRBV7-9 with TRBJ1-4, with D uncertain. The germline CDR1 and CDR2 sequences are SEHNR and FQNEAQ (reference sequence). There are 15 residues in the CDR3. Trimming cost V 2 bases and J 8 bases, with 15 bases left between them. This CDR3 is CASSLRETVQEKLFF. The CDR3 DNA follows: TGTGCCAGCAGCTTAAGGGAGACGGTACAAGAAAAACTGTTTTTT.

This chain links TRBV6-1 with TRBJ2-2; possibly TRBD1 or TRBD2 for D (6 bases each). The V gene lost 5 bases and the J gene lost 7 bases, with 11 bases spanning the gap. CDR1 and CDR2 (germline): MNHNS, SASEGT. The CDR3 consists of 13 residues. Written as DNA, the CDR3 is TGTGCCAGCAGTACACAGGGAGGCGGGGAGCTGTTTTTT. Translating it yields CASSTQGGGELFF.

The rearrangement joins TRBV4-2 to TRBJ2-1; weak D call: TRBD1 (6 bases). With 0 bases removed from V and 5 bases from J, the gap between germline ends came to 14 bases. Germline values: CDR1 LGHNA, CDR2 YNFKEQ. The CDR3 is made up of 16 amino acids. CDR3 sequence reads: CASSQDEDRAHNEQFF. In DNA, the CDR3 is TGTGCCAGCAGCCAAGATGAGGACAGAGCCCACAATGAGCAGTTCTTC.

Many counts were recorded for this clonotype. The rearrangement links TRBV4-1 to TRBJ2-5, with D maybe TRBD2 (5 bases). Germline V gives CDR1 MGHRA, CDR2 YSYEKL. This CDR3 is built from 16 residues. V was cut by 0 bases and J by 1 base, with 12 bases left in between. The CDR3 nucleotides are TGCGCCAGCAGCCAAGATTATTTTGGGAGCCAAGAGACCCAGTACTTC. Residues: CASSQDYFGSQETQYF.

This clonotype was counted ten times or more. The V call is TRBV28, the J call TRBJ2-7; TRBD1 agrees at 11 bases. V lost 4 bases to trimming and J lost 3 bases; unmatched junction nucleotides: 8. This CDR3 spans 16 amino acids. CDR1 is MDHEN, CDR2 SYDVKM, per germline. CDR3 DNA sequence: TGTGCCAGCAGTTCCGGGACAGGGGGTATTCACTACGAGCAGTACTTC. Translating gives CASSSGTGGIHYEQYF.

The rearrangement links TRBV19 to TRBJ2-7; 11 nucleotides align to TRBD2. Trimming took 5 bases from V and 3 from J; bases not matched to a gene: 3. This CDR3 has 14 residues. Germline values: CDR1 LNHDA, CDR2 SQIVND (reference sequence). Written as DNA, the CDR3 is TGTGCCAGTAGTGTGACTAGCGGGGACTACGAGCAGTACTTC. As protein: CASSVTSGDYEQYF.

In its sample, this clonotype was seen many times. This chain links TRBV6-4 with TRBJ2-5; 13 bases are shared with TRBD2. CDR1 and CDR2 (germline): MRHNA, SNTAGT. V was clipped by 8 bases and J by 1 base; unmatched bases: 7. The CDR3 runs to 16 residues. In DNA form, the CDR3 reads TGTGCCAGCGGACTAGCGGGAGTATCAACCCAAGAGACCCAGTACTTC. It specifies CASGLAGVSTQETQYF.

At least ten counts were recorded for this clonotype. This chain links TRBV27 with TRBJ2-1; 7 bases agree with TRBD2. The CDR3 is 11 residues long. J lost 15 bases, V lost 6 bases, and 8 bases had no gene match. Germline V gene sequence: CDR1 MNHEY, CDR2 SMNVEV (reference sequence). The CDR3 reads CASRSQLASFF. CDR3 sequence (DNA): TGTGCCAGCAGATCCCAACTAGCGTCGTTCTTC.

This clonotype has only a few counts. The CDR3 loop is CASSESGTGPHQPQHF. As DNA, the CDR3 is TGTGCCAGCAGTGAATCGGGCACAGGACCACATCAGCCCCAGCATTTT. The chain uses TRBV25-1 and TRBJ1-5; D perhaps matches TRBD1 (5 bases). V gave up 1 base and J gave up 5 bases, with 15 bases separating them. Germline CDR1 reads MGHDK; CDR2 reads SYGVNS. This CDR3 spans 16 amino acids. Based on the CDR3 plus reference TRBV25-1 and TRBJ1-5, the full variable domain is EADIYQTPRYLVIGTGKKITLECSQTMGHDKMYWYQQDPGMELHLIHYSYGVNSTEKGDLSSESTVSRIRTEHFPLTLESARPSHTSQYLCASSESGTGPHQPQHFGDGTRLSIL.